The rows below give T cell receptor beta chains drawn from one sample of a study of radiation and T cells in renal cell carcinoma. Clones were read by immunoSEQ multiplex PCR, and TCRdb kept only the in-frame ones, dropping some. In the table there are under 200,000 clones, about nine tenths of which are singletons. The specimen comprised blood, sampled from a patient whose treatment included radiotherapy and nephrectomy. Receptors originate from a woman in her forties or fifties with renal cell carcinoma. The CDR3 runs from the conserved cysteine through the conserved F or W. D genes are given only for firm matches. Clone size is given for some rows only: seen once, a few or many times, or a class if the clone is expanded.

clone size	D gene	J gene	V gene	CDR3 protein	CDR3 DNA
.	.	TRBJ1-6	TRBV10-3	CAISGRDLGYNSPLHF	TGTGCCATCAGCGGACGGGACCTAGGCTATAATTCACCCCTCCACTTT
.	.	TRBJ1-6	TRBV7-3	CASSLWPGNSPLHF	TGTGCCAGCAGCTTATGGCCGGGAAATTCACCCCTCCACTTT
.	.	TRBJ1-6	TRBV6-6	CASSSSSYNSPLHF	TGTGCCAGCAGTTCCAGCTCCTATAATTCACCCCTCCACTTT
once	.	TRBJ2-5	TRBV7-9	CASSLQLAVSVETQYF	TGTGCCAGCAGCTTACAACTAGCTGTATCGGTGGAGACCCAGTACTTC
.	.	TRBJ1-5	TRBV6-1	CASSEATVNQPQHF	TGTGCCAGCAGTGAAGCGACAGTCAATCAGCCCCAGCATTTT
.	.	TRBJ1-1	TRBV19	CASRGPQGVNTEAFF	TGTGCCAGTAGAGGCCCCCAGGGAGTGAACACTGAAGCTTTCTTT
.	.	TRBJ1-2	TRBV28	CASSFGIYYGYTF	TGTGCCAGCAGTTTCGGGATCTACTATGGCTACACCTTC
once	.	TRBJ2-5	TRBV23-1	CATRLGRETQYF	TGCGCCACCAGATTAGGGAGAGAGACCCAGTACTTC
.	.	TRBJ2-3	TRBV5-1	CASSLGQSTDTQYF	TGCGCCAGCAGCTTAGGACAGTCCACAGATACGCAGTATTTT
.	.	TRBJ1-6	TRBV27	CASSLFWEPNSPLHF	TGTGCCAGCAGTTTATTTTGGGAGCCTAATTCACCCCTCCACTTT
once	TRBD2	TRBJ2-3	TRBV5-6	CASSLVSGGADTQYF	TGTGCCAGCAGCTTGGTTAGCGGGGGGGCAGATACGCAGTATTTT
.	.	TRBJ1-4	TRBV7-9	CASSHGGPQNEKLFF	TGTGCCAGCAGCCACGGGGGACCGCAGAATGAAAAACTGTTTTTT
.	TRBD2	TRBJ2-1	TRBV2	CASSERLAGAYNEQFF	TGTGCCAGCAGTGAAAGGCTAGCGGGGGCCTACAATGAGCAGTTCTTC
.	.	TRBJ1-5	TRBV7-9	CASGRDGNQPQHF	TGTGCCAGCGGAAGGGATGGCAATCAGCCCCAGCATTTT
.	.	TRBJ2-5	TRBV29-1	CSVERWDTIQETQYF	TGCAGCGTTGAAAGGTGGGACACCATACAAGAGACCCAGTACTTC
.	.	TRBJ2-5	TRBV7-7	CASSLAGYSQETQYF	TGTGCTAGCAGCTTAGCAGGGTATTCACAAGAGACCCAGTACTTC
few	.	TRBJ1-1	TRBV6-1	CASSEARDPTYTEAFF	TGTGCCAGCAGTGAAGCGCGGGACCCTACATACACTGAAGCTTTCTTT
.	TRBD2	TRBJ2-3	TRBV5-8	CASSLAGTSGAPRTDTQYF	TGTGCCAGCAGCTTGGCAGGGACTAGCGGGGCGCCACGCACAGATACGCAGTATTTT
.	.	TRBJ2-2	TRBV7-2	CASSLAGIAGELFF	TGTGCCAGCAGCTTAGCAGGTATCGCCGGGGAGCTGTTTTTT
.	.	TRBJ2-3	TRBV18	CASSPSGGLTDTQYF	TGTGCCAGCTCACCCTCCGGCGGACTCACAGATACGCAGTATTTT
.	.	TRBJ2-2	TRBV11-3	CASSTSRGTGELFF	TGTGCCAGCAGCACGAGTAGGGGCACCGGGGAGCTGTTTTTT
.	TRBD1	TRBJ1-1	TRBV25-1	CASSDGDRVHMNTEAFF	TGTGCCAGCAGCGATGGGGACAGGGTTCATATGAACACTGAAGCTTTCTTT
once	.	TRBJ2-5	TRBV11-2	CASSWLGGETQYF	TGTGCCAGCAGCTGGTTAGGAGGAGAGACCCAGTACTTC
.	.	TRBJ1-1	TRBV7-3	CASSLFSVENTEAFF	TGTGCCAGCAGCTTATTTTCCGTGGAGAACACTGAAGCTTTCTTT
.	.	TRBJ1-1	TRBV30	CAWSDFMNTEAFF	TGTGCCTGGAGTGATTTCATGAACACTGAAGCTTTCTTT
.	TRBD1	TRBJ2-7	TRBV4-2	CASSQGTGDEQYF	TGTGCCAGCAGCCAAGGGACAGGGGACGAGCAGTACTTC
.	.	TRBJ1-1	TRBV6-5	CASSYSSRHRGGEAFF	TGTGCCAGCAGTTACTCGAGTCGGCATCGTGGGGGAGAAGCTTTCTTT
.	.	TRBJ2-7	TRBV7-2	CASSLRSDEQYF	TGTGCCAGCAGCTTACGATCTGACGAGCAGTACTTC
.	.	TRBJ2-5	TRBV6-1	CASSDGGSRETQYF	TGTGCCAGCAGTGATGGGGGGAGTAGGGAGACCCAGTACTTC
.	.	TRBJ2-7	TRBV7-2	CASRRTSYEQYF	TGTGCCAGCAGAAGGACCTCCTACGAGCAGTACTTC
.	.	TRBJ2-6	TRBV25-1	CASSEGTYSGANVLTF	TGTGCCAGCAGTGAAGGGACTTACTCTGGGGCCAACGTCCTGACTTTC
once	TRBD1	TRBJ1-1	TRBV9	CASSAGDRVNTEAFF	TGTGCCAGCAGCGCCGGGGACAGGGTGAACACTGAAGCTTTCTTT
once	TRBD1	TRBJ2-5	TRBV15	CATSRGQGFAETQYF	TGTGCCACCAGCAGAGGACAGGGTTTTGCAGAGACCCAGTACTTC
.	.	TRBJ2-7	TRBV6-6	CASRAGAGQRYEQYF	TGTGCCAGCAGGGCCGGGGCAGGGCAGAGGTACGAGCAGTACTTC
.	.	TRBJ2-6	TRBV7-8	CASSLARKGPAGANVLTF	TGTGCCAGCAGCTTAGCGCGTAAGGGGCCGGCAGGGGCCAACGTCCTGACTTTC
.	.	TRBJ1-1	TRBV29-1	CSVAKRQDNTEAFF	TGCAGCGTTGCCAAACGACAGGATAACACTGAAGCTTTCTTT
.	.	TRBJ2-5	TRBV13	CASSLEVGAETQYF	TGTGCCAGCAGCTTAGAAGTCGGGGCTGAGACCCAGTACTTC
.	.	TRBJ1-1	TRBV6-1	CASDFDATDTEAFF	TGTGCCAGCGACTTCGACGCAACGGACACTGAAGCTTTCTTT
.	.	TRBJ2-7	TRBV6-5	CASSRMGSEPGEQYF	TGTGCCAGCAGTCGGATGGGATCCGAGCCAGGGGAGCAGTACTTC
.	.	TRBJ1-5	TRBV7-8	CASSLDHNQPQHF	TGTGCCAGCAGCTTGGACCACAATCAGCCCCAGCATTTT
.	.	TRBJ2-2	TRBV6-5	CASSISPRSGELFF	TGTGCCAGCAGCATTTCTCCCCGGTCCGGGGAGCTGTTTTTT
.	.	TRBJ2-7	TRBV6-5	CASSYGAGTYEQYF	TGTGCCAGCAGTTATGGTGCGGGCACCTACGAGCAGTACTTC
.	.	TRBJ1-6	TRBV7-2	CASSLRKSSYNSPLHF	TGTGCCAGCAGCTTAAGGAAAAGCTCCTATAATTCACCCCTCCACTTT
.	.	TRBJ1-2	TRBV5-1	CASRSLPGGWDGYTF	TGCGCCAGCAGATCGCTACCAGGAGGATGGGATGGCTACACCTTC
.	.	TRBJ1-3	TRBV6-5	CASSYRGGNSGNTIYF	TGTGCCAGCAGTTACCGCGGAGGAAACTCTGGAAACACCATATATTTT
.	.	TRBJ2-2	TRBV7-2	CASSLPRDTGELFF	TGTGCCAGCAGCTTACCTAGGGACACCGGGGAGCTGTTTTTT
.	TRBD2	TRBJ2-2	TRBV7-3	CASSPTSGDTGELFF	TGTGCCAGCAGCCCGACTAGCGGAGACACCGGGGAGCTGTTTTTT
.	.	TRBJ1-1	TRBV6-1	CASRGWGNLNTEAFF	TGTGCCAGCAGGGGGTGGGGGAACTTGAACACTGAAGCTTTCTTT
.	.	TRBJ2-5	TRBV6-1	CASSESLTQGMAQYF	TGTGCCAGCAGTGAATCCCTAACACAGGGAATGGCCCAGTACTTC